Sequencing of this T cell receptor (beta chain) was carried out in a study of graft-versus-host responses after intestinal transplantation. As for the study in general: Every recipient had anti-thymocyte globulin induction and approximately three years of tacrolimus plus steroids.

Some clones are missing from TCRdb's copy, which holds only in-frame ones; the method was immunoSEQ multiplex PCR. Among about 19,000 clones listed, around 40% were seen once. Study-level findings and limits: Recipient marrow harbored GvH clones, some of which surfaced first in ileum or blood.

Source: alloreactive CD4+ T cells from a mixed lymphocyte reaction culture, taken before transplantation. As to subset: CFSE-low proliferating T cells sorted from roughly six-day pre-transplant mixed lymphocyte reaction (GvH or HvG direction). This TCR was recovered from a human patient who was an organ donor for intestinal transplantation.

CDR3 loop: CASSPSGPYTEAFF. The CDR3 nucleotides are TGTGCCAGCTCACCTTCGGGACCTTACACTGAAGCTTTCTTT. This chain uses TRBV18 with TRBJ1-1; weak D call: TRBD1 (5 bases). The V gene lost 3 bases and the J gene lost 3 bases, with 11 bases spanning the gap. The CDR3 spans 14 residues. Germline lookup yields CDR1 KGHSH and CDR2 LQKENI.